This T cell receptor (beta chain) stems from a study of blood T cell repertoires in COVID-19. This clone was seen just once. Sequencing was performed with immunoSEQ multiplex PCR; in TCRdb, only in-frame clones are kept and a portion is missing. The sample has roughly 160,000 clones; around 79% are singletons. Sequenced input: PBMCs or T cells enriched from blood (not recorded which). This TCR was recovered from a man aged 50 to 59 who had recovered from COVID-19.

Here the CDR3 DNA reads TGTGCCAGCAGTGAACGGGGGGGCACTGAAGCTTTCTTT. It encodes CASSERGGTEAFF. V gene TRBV2 combines with J gene TRBJ1-1; a weak D match, TRBD1 (5 bases). CDR1 is SNHLY, CDR2 FYNNEI, per germline. V was pared by 2 bases and J by 4 bases, with 8 bases between. The CDR3 totals 13 residues.